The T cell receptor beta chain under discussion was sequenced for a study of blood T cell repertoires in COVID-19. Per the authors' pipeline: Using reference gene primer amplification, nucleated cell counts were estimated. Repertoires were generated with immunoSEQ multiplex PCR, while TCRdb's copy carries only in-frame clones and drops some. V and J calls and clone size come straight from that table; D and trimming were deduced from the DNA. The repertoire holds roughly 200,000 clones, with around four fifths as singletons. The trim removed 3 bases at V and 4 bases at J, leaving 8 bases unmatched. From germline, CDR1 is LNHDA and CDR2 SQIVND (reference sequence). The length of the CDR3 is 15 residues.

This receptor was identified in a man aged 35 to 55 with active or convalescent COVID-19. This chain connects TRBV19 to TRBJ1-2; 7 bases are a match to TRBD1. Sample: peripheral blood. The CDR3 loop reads CASSIEGALRYGYTF. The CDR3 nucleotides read TGTGCCAGTAGTATTGAGGGGGCTCTTCGCTATGGCTACACCTTC.